This TCR beta chain was retrieved from a study of memory CD4+ T cells and cytomegalovirus serostatus. The V and J ends lost 2 bases and 5 bases respectively, with 9 bases between them. The CDR3 loop spans 13 amino acids. CDR1 is LNHDA, CDR2 SQIVND, per germline (reference sequence). The sort gate was single viable CD3+CD4+CD8-CD45RO+ cells for memory CD4+ T cells. Assay: immunoSEQ multiplex PCR; the TCRdb copy retains only in-frame clones and omits some. The sample lists 40,000 to 45,000 clones, over 60% seen once, with roughly 1.9% in the top ten. The receptor comes from an adult in good health and CMV-seronegative. Sequencing used memory CD4+ T cells from blood. The chain has TRBV19 and TRBJ2-5; D ambiguous. CDR3 amino acids: CASSIRGMETQYF. Here the CDR3 DNA reads TGTGCCAGTAGTATACGTGGTATGGAGACCCAGTACTTC.